The 16 T cell receptor beta chains presented below share a single source sample, sequenced in a study of blood T cell repertoires in COVID-19. Assay: immunoSEQ multiplex PCR; the TCRdb copy retains only in-frame clones and omits some. The table has about 350,000 clones, 88% seen once; the top ten hold over 0.9%. The sequencing sample was made of PBMCs or T cells enriched from blood (not recorded which). These receptors were taken from a woman aged 30 to 39 who had been exposed to COVID-19.

The chain joins TRBV28 to TRBJ2-4, with D perhaps matching TRBD1 (5 bases). The CDR3 sequence is 12 residues long. Germline CDR1 is MDHEN and CDR2 is SYDVKM. Between the trimmed V and J ends, which lost 10 bases and 2 bases, there was a span of 9 bases. CDR3 coding DNA: TGTGCCACCCAGGGAACCAAAAACATTCAGTACTTC. Protein sequence: CATQGTKNIQYF.

The V and J genes are TRBV3-1 (or the pseudogene TRBV3-2) and TRBJ1-1; 7 bases match TRBD1. Germline CDR1 LGHDT, CDR2 YNNKEL (reference sequence). The CDR3 length is 14 residues. V shed 4 bases, J shed 3 bases, and the junction held 5 bases outside the gene matches. This chain's CDR3 is CASSPRGGYTEAFF. CDR3 nucleotides: TGTGCCAGCAGCCCAAGAGGGGGCTACACTGAAGCTTTCTTT.

The rearrangement links TRBV12-3 or TRBV12-4 to TRBJ1-6, with a possible D match to TRBD1 (5 bases). The CDR3 extends over 13 amino acids. Trimming removed 2 bases from V and 9 bases from J, with 8 bases in between. The CDR3 DNA reads TGTGCCAGCAGTTTAATGACAGTTTCACCCCTCCACTTT. It codes for CASSLMTVSPLHF.

This clone was counted between two and nine times. This sequence joins TRBV18 and TRBJ2-3, with 13 bases identical to TRBD2. The CDR3 is 16 amino acids. Germline V lookup: CDR1 KGHSH, CDR2 LQKENI. V shed 5 bases and J 4 bases; nucleotides not matched to a gene: 6. Written as DNA, the CDR3 is TGTGCCAGCTCATCGGGACTAGCGGGAAGGGCAGATACGCAGTATTTT. It encodes CASSSGLAGRADTQYF.

This clone has a handful of counts. The J gene is TRBJ1-2, the V gene TRBV19, with a possible D match to TRBD1 (6 bases). CDR1 and CDR2 from the germline V gene are LNHDA and SQIVND (reference sequence). There are 14 residues in the CDR3. V lost 10 bases, J lost 0 bases, and 15 bases lay in between. Here the CDR3 reads CATSRTAANYGYTF. As DNA, the CDR3 is TGTGCCACCTCCAGGACAGCAGCTAACTATGGCTACACCTTC.

The chain carries TRBV19 and TRBJ2-2, with TRBD1 as a possible D gene (6 bases). Germline V gene data show CDR1 as LNHDA and CDR2 as SQIVND (reference sequence). V gave up 10 bases and J gave up 4 bases, with 13 bases separating them. This CDR3 region has 13 residues. The CDR3 here is CATRGRITGELFF. CDR3 DNA: TGTGCCACAAGGGGGAGAATCACCGGGGAGCTGTTTTTT. The full variable domain, rest sourced from reference TRBV19 and TRBJ2-2, is DGGITQSPKYLFRKEGQNVTLSCEQNLNHDAMYWYRQDPGQGLRLIYYSQIVNDFQKGDIAEGYSVSREKKESFPLTVTSAQKNPTAFYLCATRGRITGELFFGEGSRLTVL.

V gene TRBV9 combines with J gene TRBJ2-5; TRBD1 matches at 9 bases. The CDR3 loop spans 16 amino acids. Germline V gives CDR1 SGDLS, CDR2 YYNGEE. V lost 0 bases and J lost 4; bases outside the gene matches: 7. CDR3 region: CASSVGMTGGVETQYF. Written as DNA, the CDR3 is TGTGCCAGCAGCGTAGGAATGACAGGGGGAGTAGAGACCCAGTACTTC.

The chain employs TRBV6-5 and TRBJ1-1; 7 nucleotides line up with TRBD1. This CDR3 is 14 amino acids long. The V segment lost 6 bases and the J segment 5 bases; nucleotides outside the gene matches: 9. The germline gives CDR1 MNHEY, CDR2 SVGAGI. The CDR3 spells CASRLQGESTEAFF. The CDR3 bases are TGTGCCAGCAGACTCCAGGGGGAAAGTACTGAAGCTTTCTTT.

Of note for this clone: The germline gene is not matched at one end of the junction; a read error may be the cause. The chain joins TRBV12-3 or TRBV12-4 to TRBJ2-7, with 8 bases identical to TRBD2. The CDR3 sequence is 13 residues long. The CDR3 DNA follows: TGTGCCAGCAGTTTAGATATAGCGGGATTTCGGCACTTC. Residues: CASSLDIAGFRHF.

The chain carries TRBV12-5 and TRBJ2-7, with D maybe TRBD2 (5 bases). V lost 3 bases to trimming and J lost 4 bases, with 16 bases between them. This CDR3 comprises 15 residues. CDR1 LGHNT and CDR2 FRNRAP come from the germline V gene. CDR3 coding DNA: TGTGCTAGTGGTTTTGGTTCCATCGGGGTGTACGAGCAGTACTTC. Encoded protein: CASGFGSIGVYEQYF.

The chain uses TRBV27 and TRBJ2-1; TRBD2 matches 9 bases. CDR3 length: 17 amino acids. V shed 4 bases and J 7 bases; nucleotides not matched to a gene: 14. Germline V gives CDR1 MNHEY, CDR2 SMNVEV (reference sequence). CDR3 DNA: TGTGCCAGCAGTTACGGTTTGGGCGGGAGGGCCGGGAATGAGCAGTTCTTC. Translating it yields CASSYGLGGRAGNEQFF.

The CDR3 spells CASSLVTSKGGQPQHF. Written as DNA, the CDR3 is TGTGCCAGCAGCTTAGTTACTTCCAAAGGGGGTCAGCCCCAGCATTTT. The chain has TRBV7-8 and TRBJ1-5, with TRBD1 as a possible D gene (6 bases). The germline gives CDR1 SGHVS, CDR2 FQNEAQ. The CDR3 is 16 residues long. Between the trimmed V and J ends, which lost 1 base and 6 bases, there was a span of 16 bases. The entire variable domain, with the rest obtained from reference TRBV7-8 and TRBJ1-5, is as follows: GAGVSQSPRYKVAKRGQDVALRCDPISGHVSLFWYQQALGQGPEFLTYFQNEAQLDKSGLPSDRFFAERPEGSVSTLKIQRTQQEDSAVYLCASSLVTSKGGQPQHFGDGTRLSIL.

This chain uses TRBV6-5 with TRBJ2-1; 10 positions match TRBD2. This CDR3 spans 16 amino acids. CDR1 is MNHEY, CDR2 SVGAGI, per germline. J lost 8 bases, V lost 2 bases, and 9 bases had no gene match. CDR3 in DNA: TGTGCCAGCAGTTACACCGCTAGCGGGAGTATCTATGAGCAGTTCTTC. Translation: CASSYTASGSIYEQFF.

This clone appeared a single time. The J gene is TRBJ1-4, the V gene TRBV19; D may be TRBD1 (6 bases). CDR3 length equals 15 residues. V was clipped by 7 bases and J by 6 bases, with 18 bases between them. The germline CDR1 and CDR2 sequences are LNHDA and SQIVND (reference sequence). The CDR3 DNA reads as TGTGCCAGTACCGATTCAGGGGCCGGTTATGAAAAACTGTTTTTT. It yields the protein CASTDSGAGYEKLFF.

The chain recombines TRBV19 with TRBJ1-5; 12 bases map to TRBD1. The CDR3 is 16 residues long. The germline V gene has CDR1 LNHDA and CDR2 SQIVND (reference sequence). The trim removed 8 bases at V and 0 bases at J, leaving 5 bases unmatched. The CDR3 region has the DNA TGTGCCAGTGGGGGACAGGGGGCTTATAGCAATCAGCCCCAGCATTTT. Its translation: CASGGQGAYSNQPQHF.

J is TRBJ1-1 and V is TRBV28; 7 nucleotides line up with TRBD1. CDR1 is MDHEN and CDR2 is SYDVKM in the germline V gene. This CDR3 comprises 16 residues. J gave up 4 bases and V 5 bases, and 13 bases lay outside the gene matches. The CDR3 spells CASSPPRQGMATEAFF. The CDR3 DNA reads TGTGCCAGCAGTCCCCCGAGACAGGGCATGGCCACTGAAGCTTTCTTT.